These 11 T cell receptor beta chains were sequenced from one sample in a study of CD8+CD57+ T cells in acquired aplastic anemia. TCR beta VDJ and CDR3 were profiled, and genomic DNA was the template. TCRdb re-derived calls from the reads in MiXCR, one entry per CDR3 protein. Altogether 150,000 to 200,000 distinct CDR3 sequences are present, 40% to 55% being singletons, with the ten largest covering about 3%. It was patients with CD8+CD57+ cell expansion by flow cytometry who were chosen for sequencing. The sample was sorted CD4+, CD8+, or CD8+CD57+ T cells (not recorded which) from PBMCs. The receptor set was obtained from a human donor with aplastic anemia.

On this clonotype: A much bigger clone sits one base away, suggesting this may be a read error. This chain connects TRBV20-1 to TRBJ2-1; 11 bases align to TRBD2. Germline CDR1 is DFQATT and CDR2 is SNEGSKA (reference sequence). This CDR3 has 17 residues. Trimming took 6 bases from V and 4 from J; bases not matched to a gene: 14. DNA for the CDR3: TGCAGTGCGAGAACGGCGACTAGCGGGACTTTATACAATGAGCAGTTCTTC. Residues: CSARTATSGTLYNEQFF.

This clonotype was detected ten times or more. J is TRBJ1-1 and V is TRBV5-1; maybe TRBD1 (6 bases). Germline V gene sequence: CDR1 SGHRS, CDR2 YFSETQ. This CDR3 is built from 13 residues. The V end was cut by 0 bases, the J end by 11 bases, with 14 bases between. CDR3 DNA sequence: TGCGCCAGCAGCTTGGAGGGGGGGCGCGAGGCTTTCTTT. This sequence encodes CASSLEGGREAFF.

This clonotype was picked up many times. The chain is built from TRBV20-1 and TRBJ2-7; TRBD2 matches at 10 bases. The V gene end was trimmed by 4 bases and the J gene end by 0 bases; junction bases not matched to a gene: 15. There are 18 residues in the CDR3. CDR1 is DFQATT, CDR2 SNEGSKA, per germline (reference sequence). The DNA for the CDR3 is TGCAGTGCTACCTGGTTTAGCGGGAGGCCCAGAAGCTCCTACGAGCAGTACTTC. It yields the protein CSATWFSGRPRSSYEQYF.

This clonotype was seen ten or more times. The chain joins TRBV19 to TRBJ1-5; TRBD1 aligns across 7 bases. Germline V gives CDR1 LNHDA, CDR2 SQIVND (reference sequence). With 4 bases clipped from V and 0 bases from J, the junction kept 15 bases outside the gene matches. This CDR3 has 19 residues. The CDR3 nucleotides are TGTGCCAGTAGTACAAACCCCAGACAGGGTCTCCTTAGCAATCAGCCCCAGCATTTT. Translation gives CASSTNPRQGLLSNQPQHF.

The chain combines TRBV30 with TRBJ2-7; 8 nucleotides match TRBD1. Germline loops: CDR1 GTSNPN, CDR2 SVGIG (reference sequence). Trimming took 3 bases from V and 2 from J; bases not matched to a gene: 3. The CDR3 contains 13 residues. CDR3 residues: CAWSGTGAYEQYF. The CDR3 nucleotides are TGTGCCTGGAGCGGGACAGGAGCCTACGAGCAGTACTTC.

The rearrangement links TRBV5-1 to TRBJ2-1, with a possible D match to TRBD2 (5 bases). Per the germline V gene, CDR1 is SGHRS and CDR2 is YFSETQ. CDR3 size: 14 residues. V lost 4 bases and J lost 5, with 13 bases in between. The CDR3 DNA follows: TGCGCCAGCAGCGCCAGGACTGGAGACAATGAGCAGTTCTTC. As protein: CASSARTGDNEQFF.

This clonotype has a handful of counts. The V gene is TRBV27, the J gene TRBJ2-3; unclear D gene. Trimming took off 3 bases at V and 4 bases at J, with 8 bases between the two ends. The CDR3 spans 13 residues. CDR1 MNHEY and CDR2 SMNVEV come from the germline V gene (reference sequence). CDR3: CASSFPRADTQYF. The DNA of the CDR3 is TGTGCCAGCAGTTTCCCCCGGGCAGATACGCAGTATTTT.

This clonotype has a handful of counts. This sequence joins TRBV30 and TRBJ1-2; tentative D call: TRBD1 (5 bases). Per the germline V gene, CDR1 is GTSNPN and CDR2 is SVGIG (reference sequence). CDR3 size: 16 residues. Trimming cost V 7 bases and J 5 bases, with 26 bases left between them. CDR3 protein: CAYRRGGLGVWYGYTF. In DNA form, the CDR3 reads TGTGCCTATCGCCGGGGGGGATTGGGGGTTTGGTATGGCTACACCTTC.

Remarks on this clonotype: Relative to the germline gene, one junction end is altered; a read error may explain this. This chain links TRBV7-7 with TRBJ2-7; maybe TRBD1 (7 bases). This CDR3 contains 14 residues. Germline assignment: CDR1 SSHAT and CDR2 FNYEAQ (reference sequence). The CDR3 DNA reads as TGTGCTAGCAGCTCCGGACAGCCAGGGGGGGAGCAGTACTTC. Translating it yields CASSSGQPGGEQYF.

V is TRBV6-5 and J is TRBJ1-1, with no clear D. The CDR3 spans 13 residues. V dropped 2 bases and J dropped 1 base, with 5 bases sitting between them. Germline CDR1 MNHEY, CDR2 SVGAGI. As DNA, the CDR3 is TGTGCCAGCAGTTACGGTGGGAACACTGAAGCTTTCTTT. It translates to CASSYGGNTEAFF.

In its sample, this clonotype was seen many times. V and J are TRBV30 and TRBJ2-3; 10 bases match TRBD2. The CDR3 is 15 amino acids. Germline loops: CDR1 GTSNPN, CDR2 SVGIG (reference sequence). The J segment lost 0 bases and the V segment lost 5 bases, leaving 5 bases of the junction unmatched. Written as DNA, the CDR3 is TGTGCCTGGCAGGGACTAGCGTCTAGCACAGATACGCAGTATTTT. Amino acids: CAWQGLASSTDTQYF.